A single T cell receptor (beta chain) is shown here with its context. The data were obtained in a study of shared clonotypes between healthy human individuals. As for the study in general: In total, the donors were a couple of women and a few men aged 18 to 49.

The V end lost 3 bases, the J end lost 6 bases, and 21 bases lay between the germline ends. CDR3 length: 16 residues. Germline CDR1 MNHEY, CDR2 SMNVEV (reference sequence). Sequencing used immunoSEQ multiplex PCR; TCRdb keeps in-frame clones, though not all of them. Counted here are millions of clones, 90% to 95% occurring once; the ten biggest clones make up over 0.12%. The J gene is TRBJ2-7, the V gene TRBV27, with a possible D match to TRBD1 (7 bases). Sequenced input: naive CD4+ T cells sorted from blood. Noted subset: CD45RA+ positively selected. The receptor comes from a man between 18 and 29 years old in good health. In nucleotides, the CDR3 is TGTGCCAGCAGTTTCTCTGGAGCAGGGGGGTTGTTCGAGCAGTACTTC. Translating gives CASSFSGAGGLFEQYF.